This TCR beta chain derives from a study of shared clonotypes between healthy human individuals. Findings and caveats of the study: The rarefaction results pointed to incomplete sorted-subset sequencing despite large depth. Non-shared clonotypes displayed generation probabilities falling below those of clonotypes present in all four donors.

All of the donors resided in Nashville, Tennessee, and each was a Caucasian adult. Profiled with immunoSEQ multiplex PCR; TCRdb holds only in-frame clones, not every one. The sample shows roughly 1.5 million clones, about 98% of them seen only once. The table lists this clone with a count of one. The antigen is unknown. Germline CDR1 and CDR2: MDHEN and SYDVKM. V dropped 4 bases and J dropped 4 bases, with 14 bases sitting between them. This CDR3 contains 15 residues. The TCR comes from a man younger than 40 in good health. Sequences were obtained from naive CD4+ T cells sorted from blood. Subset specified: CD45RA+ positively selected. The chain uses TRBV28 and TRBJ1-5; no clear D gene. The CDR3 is CASSSSVTENQPQHF. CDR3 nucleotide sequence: TGTGCCAGCAGTTCCTCAGTGACTGAAAATCAGCCCCAGCATTTT.